The next 30 T cell receptor beta chains were all read from a single sample in a study of CD8 T cells in Susac syndrome. RNA, at about 0.45 to 1 ug, was reverse transcribed with random hexamers. In TCRdb, the immunoSEQ multiplex PCR reads were re-called with MiXCR into one record per CDR3 protein. The profile shows 100,000 to 150,000 distinct CDR3 sequences, about 93% of them singletons. Sequences were obtained from CD4+ T cells from PBMCs. The receptor set was obtained from a human donor in good health.

The count of this clonotype is one. The V gene is TRBV12-3 or TRBV12-4, the J gene TRBJ2-5, with no clear D. This CDR3 is built from 14 residues. Between the trimmed V and J ends, which lost 4 bases and 5 bases, there was a span of 14 bases. CDR3: CASSSPGPGETQYF. As DNA, the CDR3 is TGTGCCAGCAGTTCGCCGGGTCCCGGGGAGACCCAGTACTTC.

The rearrangement uses TRBV3-1 and TRBJ1-1; no clear D gene. Trimming stripped 0 bases from V and 11 bases from J, with 13 bases between. CDR3 length equals 13 residues. Germline CDR1 and CDR2: LGHDT and YNNKEL (reference sequence). Here the CDR3 reads CASSQEAVQPAFF. In nucleotides, the CDR3 is TGTGCCAGCAGCCAAGAAGCAGTGCAGCCCGCTTTCTTT. Supplemented by reference TRBV3-1 and TRBJ1-1, the full variable domain reads DTAVSQTPKYLVTQMGNDKSIKCEQNLGHDTMYWYKQDSKKFLKIMFSYNNKELIINETVPNRFSPKSPDKAHLNLHINSLELGDSAVYFCASSQEAVQPAFFGQGTRLTVV.

J is TRBJ2-2 and V is TRBV9; D is uncertain. Looked up from germline, CDR1 is SGDLS and CDR2 is YYNGEE. The CDR3 totals 14 residues. V gave up 4 bases and J gave up 3 bases, with 10 bases separating them. For the CDR3, the DNA is TGTGCCAGCAGCTTCCGGGTCCACACCGGGGAGCTGTTTTTT. Its protein is CASSFRVHTGELFF.

This clonotype was detected only once. This chain uses TRBV30 with TRBJ2-7, with D unresolved. This CDR3 comprises 14 residues. Trimming took 2 bases from V and 2 from J, leaving 13 bases between them. Germline values: CDR1 GTSNPN, CDR2 SVGIG (reference sequence). CDR3 residues: CAWSPGGRPYEQYF. CDR3 in DNA: TGTGCCTGGAGTCCCGGCGGCCGGCCCTACGAGCAGTACTTC.

The chain employs TRBV19 and TRBJ2-7, with 8 bases identical to TRBD1. V dropped 5 bases and J dropped 3; count of bases not matched to a gene: 15. The CDR3 runs 17 residues. CDR1 LNHDA and CDR2 SQIVND come from the germline V gene (reference sequence). The CDR3 nucleotides are TGTGCCAGTAGTGCGCAGGGGGCTCTGGACCTGTTCTACGAGCAGTACTTC. Protein product: CASSAQGALDLFYEQYF.

This chain connects TRBV2 to TRBJ1-1, with a possible D match to TRBD1 (5 bases). The CDR3 totals 12 residues. Germline values: CDR1 SNHLY, CDR2 FYNNEI. The ends were cut back, 8 bases at V and 1 base at J, with 8 bases in the middle. The CDR3: CASGGGNTEAFF. The CDR3 DNA reads as TGTGCCAGCGGGGGAGGGAACACTGAAGCTTTCTTT.

This clonotype was seen once. The V and J genes are TRBV27 and TRBJ1-2; no definite D call. V was pared by 2 bases and J by 0 bases, with 7 bases between. Germline lookup yields CDR1 MNHEY and CDR2 SMNVEV (reference sequence). The length of the CDR3 is 14 residues. The CDR3 DNA reads as TGTGCCAGCAGTTTAGGAAGAGCTAACTATGGCTACACCTTC. It is translated as CASSLGRANYGYTF.

The CDR3 here is CASSQDRAGGTDTQYF. DNA for the CDR3: TGTGCCAGCAGCCAAGACCGAGCGGGAGGCACAGATACGCAGTATTTT. The chain recombines TRBV4-2 with TRBJ2-3; TRBD2 matches 8 bases. There are 16 residues in the CDR3. The V segment lost 0 bases and the J segment 1 base; nucleotides outside the gene matches: 3. Germline CDR1 is LGHNA and CDR2 is YNFKEQ.

The sample holds one count of this clonotype. The rearrangement links TRBV27 to TRBJ2-7, with D perhaps matching TRBD1 or TRBD2 (5 bases each). Trimming took 0 bases from V and 3 from J, leaving 12 bases between them. CDR1 is MNHEY and CDR2 is SMNVEV in the germline V gene (reference sequence). CDR3 length: 15 residues. CDR3 residues: CASSLSWVGDYEQYF. In DNA, the CDR3 is TGTGCCAGCAGTTTATCCTGGGTGGGGGACTACGAGCAGTACTTC.

This clonotype was seen just once. V is TRBV7-9 and J is TRBJ2-7; possibly TRBD2 for D (6 bases). The CDR3 has 14 residues. From germline, CDR1 is SEHNR and CDR2 FQNEAQ (reference sequence). V was cut by 5 bases and J by 6 bases, with 17 bases left in between. Written as DNA, the CDR3 is TGTGCCAGCAGCCCAGATCGGGGGTTCGGCGAGCAGTACTTC. This gives the protein CASSPDRGFGEQYF.

The rearrangement links TRBV10-3 to TRBJ1-2; 9 bases align to TRBD1. V shed 10 bases and J 4 bases; nucleotides not matched to a gene: 7. The CDR3 is 13 amino acids. The V gene's germline CDR1 is ENHRY and CDR2 SYGVKD. As DNA, the CDR3 is TGTGCCAGTCGACAGGGGGACGGCTATGGCTACACCTTC. Protein: CASRQGDGYGYTF.

In nucleotides, the CDR3 is TGTGCCAGCAGTAGGACAGACACAGATACGCAGTATTTT. Amino acid sequence: CASSRTDTDTQYF. The chain has TRBV7-3 and TRBJ2-3, with a tentative D call TRBD1 (6 bases). V lost 6 bases, J lost 2 bases, and 9 bases lay in between. The CDR3 sequence is 13 residues long. In germline, CDR1 is SGHTA, CDR2 FQGTGA. Full variable domain (missing parts from reference TRBV7-3 and TRBJ2-3): GAGVSQTPSNKVTEKGKYVELRCDPISGHTALYWYRQSLGQGPEFLIYFQGTGAADDSGLPNDRFFAVRPEGSVSTLKIQRTERGDSAVYLCASSRTDTDTQYFGPGTRLTVL.

V usage is TRBV28 and J usage is TRBJ2-2; no definite D call. Trimming took 3 bases from V and 2 from J, leaving 7 bases between them. CDR1 is MDHEN and CDR2 is SYDVKM in the germline V gene. CDR3 size: 14 residues. The CDR3 bases are TGTGCCAGCAGTTTGAGGTTCAACACCGGGGAGCTGTTTTTT. The encoded protein is CASSLRFNTGELFF.

V and J are TRBV2 and TRBJ1-2; 7 bases map to TRBD1. Germline trimming cut 6 bases from V and 0 bases from J; bases unmatched to any gene: 13. Germline V CDR1 and CDR2: SNHLY, FYNNEI. This CDR3 spans 17 amino acids. The DNA of the CDR3 is TGTGCCAGCAGAGCGGACAGGTTCTTCTTAGCTAACTATGGCTACACCTTC. It specifies CASRADRFFLANYGYTF.

This chain joins TRBV6-5 and TRBJ1-1; D is uncertain. CDR1 is MNHEY and CDR2 is SVGAGI in the germline V gene. V lost 6 bases, J lost 1 base, and 12 bases lay in between. This CDR3 has 14 residues. The CDR3 DNA reads TGTGCCAGCAGCCCGTATGGCCAGAACACTGAAGCTTTCTTT. Its protein product is CASSPYGQNTEAFF.

V is TRBV4-3 and J is TRBJ2-7, with no clear D. This CDR3 contains 14 residues. CDR1 and CDR2 from the germline V gene are LGHNA and YSLEER. V lost 0 bases and J lost 6, with 12 bases in between. The CDR3 loop is CASSQDGSRGEQYF. The CDR3 DNA follows: TGCGCCAGCAGCCAAGATGGGTCTAGAGGCGAGCAGTACTTC.

The genes are TRBV5-1 and TRBJ2-7; 9 positions match TRBD1. Unmatched junction bases numbered 9, after V lost 7 bases and J lost 1 base. The CDR3 has 15 residues. Germline loops: CDR1 SGHRS, CDR2 YFSETQ. CDR3 amino acids: CASALLGQGSYEQYF. The CDR3 DNA is TGCGCCAGCGCGCTACTGGGACAGGGATCCTACGAGCAGTACTTC.

This chain links TRBV19 with TRBJ2-7; 8 nucleotides match TRBD2. Germline CDR1 and CDR2: LNHDA and SQIVND (reference sequence). Unmatched junction bases numbered 7, after V lost 9 bases and J lost 0 bases. The CDR3 totals 14 residues. The CDR3, as DNA: TGTGCCAGGTCACTAGCGGTCGACTCCTACGAGCAGTACTTC. Translating gives CARSLAVDSYEQYF.

This chain uses TRBV7-3 with TRBJ2-2; the D gene is possibly TRBD2 (6 bases). The CDR3 is made up of 16 amino acids. Germline CDR1 reads SGHTA; CDR2 reads FQGTGA. V lost 5 bases and J lost 4, with 17 bases in between. The CDR3 DNA is TGTGCCAGCAGCCCCCGCGGGGCGGGAAGCACCGGGGAGCTGTTTTTT. Protein product: CASSPRGAGSTGELFF.

The chain is built from TRBV3-1 and TRBJ1-2; D may be TRBD1 (6 bases). Germline lookup yields CDR1 LGHDT and CDR2 YNNKEL (reference sequence). Trimming removed 1 base at V and 8 bases at J, with 11 bases between. This CDR3 is built from 13 residues. In DNA form, the CDR3 reads TGTGCCAGCAGCCAAGTCAGGGGTAAAGGCTACACCTTC. This encodes CASSQVRGKGYTF.

This clonotype was detected a few times. The chain combines TRBV6-1 with TRBJ2-3; D unclear. Germline V gene data show CDR1 as MNHNS and CDR2 as SASEGT. This CDR3 spans 11 amino acids. V was cut by 6 bases and J by 3 bases, with 4 bases left in between. The CDR3 loop is CASSRTDTQYF. The CDR3 DNA is TGTGCCAGCAGCCGGACAGATACGCAGTATTTT.

This clonotype has a single count. The V gene is TRBV18, the J gene TRBJ2-7; D is perhaps TRBD1 (5 bases). The V and J ends lost 5 bases and 3 bases respectively, with 17 bases between them. The germline gives CDR1 KGHSH, CDR2 LQKENI. The CDR3 is made up of 15 amino acids. CDR3 sequence (DNA): TGTGCCAGCTCATCCGGTAGGCAGGGCGTCTACGAGCAGTACTTC. This translates into CASSSGRQGVYEQYF.

J is TRBJ1-1 and V is TRBV12-5, with D perhaps TRBD1 (5 bases). Germline V gene data show CDR1 as LGHNT and CDR2 as FRNRAP. This CDR3 spans 14 amino acids. V was trimmed by 4 bases and J by 4 bases, leaving 13 bases between them. As DNA, the CDR3 is TGTGCTAGTGGTTCGGGGGGATCGGTCACTGAAGCTTTCTTT. Amino acid sequence: CASGSGGSVTEAFF.

This chain joins TRBV10-3 and TRBJ1-5; D possibly corresponds to TRBD1 (5 bases). The ends were cut back, 2 bases at V and 3 bases at J, with 11 bases in the middle. This CDR3 is built from 15 residues. CDR1 is ENHRY and CDR2 is SYGVKD in the germline V gene. Here the CDR3 DNA reads TGTGCCATCAGTGAGGGGCAGGGTCCCAATCAGCCCCAGCATTTT. It is translated as CAISEGQGPNQPQHF.

The chain carries TRBV3-1 and TRBJ2-5; 11 bases are a match to TRBD2. The CDR3 runs to 15 residues. Germline CDR1 is LGHDT and CDR2 is YNNKEL (reference sequence). Germline trimming cut 4 bases from V and 5 bases from J; bases unmatched to any gene: 6. CDR3 bases: TGTGCCAGCAGCCCCAGACTAGCGGGGTTGGAGACCCAGTACTTC. Translation gives CASSPRLAGLETQYF.

This chain links TRBV4-2 with TRBJ2-1; D not certain. The CDR3 totals 13 residues. Trimming removed 4 bases from V and 7 bases from J, with 11 bases in between. Per germline, CDR1 LGHNA and CDR2 YNFKEQ. The CDR3 coding sequence is TGTGCCAGCAGCCGCTCGGATCGGAATGAGCAGTTCTTC. Amino acid sequence: CASSRSDRNEQFF.

The chain is built from TRBV6-6 and TRBJ2-5; D is undetermined. CDR1 is MNHNY and CDR2 is SVGAGI in the germline V gene (reference sequence). V shed 7 bases and J shed 7 bases, with 19 bases lying between them. The CDR3 runs to 14 residues. Here the CDR3 reads CASTQVAGVVTQYF. The CDR3 DNA sequence: TGTGCCAGCACCCAAGTTGCTGGGGTAGTGACCCAGTACTTC.

This chain connects TRBV4-3 to TRBJ1-2; unclear D gene. The CDR3 has 14 amino acids. V was pared by 0 bases and J by 4 bases, with 9 bases between. CDR1 LGHNA and CDR2 YSLEER come from the germline V gene. The CDR3 coding sequence is TGCGCCAGCAGCCAAGAAGTCGCAACCTATGGCTACACCTTC. It translates to CASSQEVATYGYTF.

V gene TRBV4-3 combines with J gene TRBJ1-6; possible D gene TRBD1, 5 bases. Germline V gene sequence: CDR1 LGHNA, CDR2 YSLEER. The V end lost 4 bases, the J end lost 6 bases, and 13 bases lay between the germline ends. This CDR3 spans 15 amino acids. Here the CDR3 reads CASSLGGVRNSPLHF. CDR3 in DNA: TGCGCCAGCAGCCTGGGGGGGGTCCGTAATTCACCCCTCCACTTT.

CDR3 in DNA: TGTGCCAGCAGCTCCGGACTATCCTACAATGAGCAGTTCTTC. This translates into CASSSGLSYNEQFF. The chain links TRBV7-3 to TRBJ2-1, with D tentatively TRBD2 (6 bases). The CDR3 sequence is 14 residues long. Germline V lookup: CDR1 SGHTA, CDR2 FQGTGA. The V and J ends lost 4 bases and 1 base respectively, with 8 bases between them.